The entry below gives a single T cell receptor (beta chain) sequence along with its context. This sample is drawn from a study of blood T cell repertoires in COVID-19. Overall study: Donors in the United States, Italy and Spain gave samples during acute or convalescent COVID-19. Sources were T cells, B-cell-depleted T cells, or PBMCs; the material itself was cDNA or gDNA.

In the study's own analysis: From reference gene primer amplification, estimates of nucleated cell counts were derived. Measured with immunoSEQ multiplex PCR; TCRdb has only the in-frame clones, and not every one. V, J and clone size are those of that table, while D and trimming were read from the DNA. The sample shows about 270,000 clones, about 76% of them seen only once. CDR1 KGHSH and CDR2 LQKENI come from the germline V gene. V was pared by 5 bases and J by 0 bases, with 7 bases of the junction left unmatched. The CDR3 covers 16 residues. Sequenced material: peripheral blood. The clonotype comes from a woman aged 55-70 years with active or convalescent COVID-19. The chain is built from TRBV18 and TRBJ2-1; 7 bases line up with TRBD2. The CDR3 protein is CASSALASSSYNEQFF. The CDR3 DNA reads TGTGCCAGCTCAGCACTAGCGAGTAGCTCCTACAATGAGCAGTTCTTC.